The T cell receptor beta chain described here comes from a study of shared clonotypes between healthy human individuals. For the study at large: The cohort had two women and a few men, ages 18 to 49.

As defined, naive CD8 cells were CD45RO-negative and positively selected for CCR7, with terminally differentiated effector memory CD45RA+ cells excluded. The ends were cut back, 0 bases at V and 0 bases at J, with 15 bases in the middle. There are 18 residues in the CDR3. Looked up from germline, CDR1 is WNHNN and CDR2 is SYGVQD (reference sequence). Produced via immunoSEQ multiplex PCR; TCRdb's table is partial and in-frame only. Among a few hundred thousand clones, about 95% were seen once, and the ten largest hold 0.095% to 0.12%. Sequenced material: naive CD8+ T cells sorted from blood. The receptor was isolated from a woman in her 30s in good health. The chain uses TRBV10-1 and TRBJ2-1; D remains unclear. CDR3 sequence: CASSESKVRISSYNEQFF. The DNA for the CDR3 is TGCGCCAGCAGTGAGTCGAAGGTGAGAATCAGCTCCTACAATGAGCAGTTCTTC.